The rows below give T cell receptor beta chains drawn from one sample of a study of patients and donors after allogeneic stem cell transplantation. Using its own MiXCR run on the RT-PCR reads, TCRdb lists one record per CDR3 protein. The sample includes about 230,000 distinct CDR3 sequences, roughly 14% of them seen just once. The sample taken for sequencing was blood, either unsorted or a sorted T cell fraction (not recorded which). These receptors were obtained from a human donor who was either an allogeneic HSCT recipient or a stem cell or donor lymphocyte infusion donor (not recorded which). It is not recorded whose cells these are; they may come from a transplant donor. Both conserved end residues are part of each CDR3. Each record gives: J gene, clone size, V gene, D gene, CDR3 DNA, CDR3 protein. The D gene is left open where the match is weak. Some rows mark clone size as missing; the rest say once, few, many or name a class of expanded clone.

J: TRBJ1-5
size: NA
V: TRBV6-5
D: NA
DNA: TGTGCCAGCAGTTCGACATATAGCAATCAGCCCCAGCATTTT
CDR3: CASSSTYSNQPQHF

J: TRBJ2-1
size: NA
V: TRBV20-1
D: NA
DNA: TGCAGTGCTAGTTTATACGGGAGCTCCTACAATGAGCAGTTCTTC
CDR3: CSASLYGSSYNEQFF

J: TRBJ1-2
size: many
V: TRBV5-1
D: NA
DNA: TGCGCCAGCAGCCCCGCGGGCCTCTATGGCTACACCTTC
CDR3: CASSPAGLYGYTF

J: TRBJ2-4
size: many
V: TRBV28
D: NA
DNA: TGTGCCAGCAGTTTTGCCCAGGAACTAGCCAAAAACATTCAGTACTTC
CDR3: CASSFAQELAKNIQYF

J: TRBJ2-7
size: NA
V: TRBV9
D: NA
DNA: TGTGCCAGCAGCGCCGACGGCTCCTACGAGCAGTACTTC
CDR3: CASSADGSYEQYF

J: TRBJ1-1
size: NA
V: TRBV6-6
D: NA
DNA: TGTGCCAGCAGGGGAGGGGAAGCTTTCTTT
CDR3: CASRGGEAFF

J: TRBJ1-2
size: NA
V: TRBV7-3
D: NA
DNA: TGTGCCAGCAGCTCAGCGGGGGCTCCGAATGGCTACACCTTC
CDR3: CASSSAGAPNGYTF

J: TRBJ2-7
size: NA
V: TRBV5-1
D: TRBD2
DNA: TGCGCCAGCAGCTCCCGGACTAGCGGGACCGGGCAGTACTTC
CDR3: CASSSRTSGTGQYF

J: TRBJ2-5
size: few
V: TRBV11-3
D: NA
DNA: TGTGCCAGCAACAAATATGGGACGGTAGAGACCCAGTACTTC
CDR3: CASNKYGTVETQYF

J: TRBJ1-1
size: few
V: TRBV10-3
D: TRBD1
DNA: TGTGCCATCAGAGGACAGGCACCAATGAACACTGAAGCTTTCTTT
CDR3: CAIRGQAPMNTEAFF

J: TRBJ2-5
size: few
V: TRBV6-2/TRBV6-3
D: TRBD2
DNA: TGTGCCAGCAGCCCTACTAGCGGGGGTAAAGAGACCCAGTACTTC
CDR3: CASSPTSGGKETQYF

J: TRBJ1-5
size: many
V: TRBV12-3/TRBV12-4
D: NA
DNA: TGTGCCAGCAGGAGGACGGCCATCGGAATTCAGCCCCAGCATTTT
CDR3: CASRRTAIGIQPQHF

J: TRBJ1-2
size: NA
V: TRBV20-1
D: NA
DNA: TGCAGTGCTAGGAGAGGACGGATCTATGGCTACACCTTC
CDR3: CSARRGRIYGYTF

J: TRBJ1-5
size: NA
V: TRBV20-1
D: NA
DNA: TGCAGTGCTAGCAGGGCGGAGGGTGATCAGCCCCAGCATTTT
CDR3: CSASRAEGDQPQHF

J: TRBJ1-2
size: NA
V: TRBV18
D: TRBD1
DNA: TGTGCCAGCTCACCATTTGACAGGGAATATGGCTACACCTTC
CDR3: CASSPFDREYGYTF

J: TRBJ2-2
size: NA
V: TRBV9
D: NA
DNA: TGTGCCAGCAGCGTAATCCCAGATGGCCCCGGGGAGCTGTTTTTT
CDR3: CASSVIPDGPGELFF

J: TRBJ2-5
size: few
V: TRBV6-2/TRBV6-3
D: TRBD2
DNA: TGTGCCAGCAGTTACGGTTTTGGGACTAGCGGCCGTCAAGAGACCCAGTACTTC
CDR3: CASSYGFGTSGRQETQYF

J: TRBJ2-5
size: NA
V: TRBV7-9
D: TRBD2
DNA: TGTGCCAGCAGCTTATGGGGACTAGCGGACCAAGAGACCCAGTACTTC
CDR3: CASSLWGLADQETQYF

J: TRBJ2-2
size: NA
V: TRBV28
D: NA
DNA: TGTGCCAGCAGTTTACTAGCGAACACCGGGGAGCTGTTTTTT
CDR3: CASSLLANTGELFF

J: TRBJ1-5
size: NA
V: TRBV4-1
D: NA
DNA: TGCGCCAGCAGCCTCGGGGCCGGGGAGCCCCAGCATTTT
CDR3: CASSLGAGEPQHF

J: TRBJ1-1
size: many
V: TRBV7-8
D: NA
DNA: TGTGCCAGCAGCTTAGAGGCGGCGGGGGGCACTGAAGCTTTCTTT
CDR3: CASSLEAAGGTEAFF

J: TRBJ2-7
size: many
V: TRBV7-2
D: NA
DNA: TGTGCCAGCAGCTTAATGGGCGGCGCCTCCTACGAGCAGTACTTC
CDR3: CASSLMGGASYEQYF

J: TRBJ2-7
size: many
V: TRBV27
D: TRBD2
DNA: TGTGCCAGCAGTTTTGGGACTAGCGGCTACGAGCAGTACTTC
CDR3: CASSFGTSGYEQYF

J: TRBJ1-4
size: NA
V: TRBV4-2
D: NA
DNA: TGTGCCAGCAGCCAAGACGGACGGACCTCTAATGAAAAACTGTTTTTT
CDR3: CASSQDGRTSNEKLFF

J: TRBJ1-5
size: NA
V: TRBV20-1
D: NA
DNA: TGCAGTGCTAGCTACGGCCAGGGCGGCAATCAGCCCCAGCATTTT
CDR3: CSASYGQGGNQPQHF

J: TRBJ2-7
size: NA
V: TRBV4-2
D: TRBD1
DNA: TGTGCCAGCAGCCTAAACAGGGGGTTCGAGCAGTACTTC
CDR3: CASSLNRGFEQYF

J: TRBJ2-3
size: NA
V: TRBV7-2
D: NA
DNA: TGTGCCAGCAGTCCTGCAGGGGTGAGGGTGACGGATACGCAGTATTTT
CDR3: CASSPAGVRVTDTQYF

J: TRBJ1-4
size: NA
V: TRBV28
D: NA
DNA: TGTGCCAGCACTACCCCGGTTGGCTACGAAAAACTGTTTTTT
CDR3: CASTTPVGYEKLFF

J: TRBJ1-2
size: few
V: TRBV11-2
D: NA
DNA: TGTGCCAGCAGCTCTCAGGGGACCTATGGCTACACCTTC
CDR3: CASSSQGTYGYTF

J: TRBJ2-2
size: few
V: TRBV12-3/TRBV12-4
D: NA
DNA: TGTGCCAGCAGCCTGACTAGACCTCGGATAGGCGGGGAGCTGTTTTTT
CDR3: CASSLTRPRIGGELFF

J: TRBJ2-7
size: few
V: TRBV6-1
D: NA
DNA: TGTGCCAGCAGCGGGTCAGGAATGATCTACGAGCAGTACTTC
CDR3: CASSGSGMIYEQYF

J: TRBJ1-2
size: few
V: TRBV5-6
D: NA
DNA: TGTGCCAGCAGCCCCTGGGGACCTAACTATGGCTACACCTTC
CDR3: CASSPWGPNYGYTF

J: TRBJ2-5
size: NA
V: TRBV3-1
D: NA
DNA: TGTGCCAGCAGCCCCCAACTAGCCGGAAAGGCCGAGACCCAGTACTTC
CDR3: CASSPQLAGKAETQYF